Below are 29 T cell receptor beta chains sequenced from a single sample in a study of shared clonotypes between healthy human individuals (dated by TCRdb to 2018 to 2020). Library generation was performed with the immunoSEQ multiplex PCR assay. TCRdb mirrors the immuneACCESS table, restricted to in-frame sequences. Some clones are absent from its copies; in checked studies, under half trace to an unresolved V gene, and the reason for the others is unknown. For this sample there are 2.3 million or so clones; approximately 95% appear just once. Of the sample, 0.35% to 0.5% is held by the ten largest clones. The specimen was naive CD4+ T cells from PBMCs. The cell subset or site label, as the study defines it: CD45RA+ positively selected. All receptors derive from a man aged 18 to 30 in good health. Some clones in this sample may be carry-over from other donors' samples.

The rearrangement uses TRBV29-1 and TRBJ2-1, with 9 bases fitting TRBD1. Germline V gives CDR1 SQVTM, CDR2 ANQGSEA. This CDR3 contains 21 residues. V was clipped by 4 bases and J by 4 bases; unmatched bases: 26. In DNA, the CDR3 is TGCAGCGTTGTTTCCCCATTTATCACCCCGCGCCGGGACAGGGCATACAATGAGCAGTTCTTC. Amino acids: CSVVSPFITPRRDRAYNEQFF.

This rearrangement joins TRBV5-8 to TRBJ2-3; 8 bases align to TRBD2. V shed 5 bases, J shed 12 bases, and the junction held 17 bases outside the gene matches. The CDR3 sequence is 15 residues long. The germline gives CDR1 SGHTS, CDR2 YDEGEE. CDR3 loop: CASSSGGGQPYPQYF. In DNA, the CDR3 is TGTGCCAGCAGTTCCGGGGGGGGGCAACCGTACCCCCAGTATTTT.

The gene calls are TRBV4-1 and TRBJ2-3; D may correspond to TRBD1 or TRBD2 (5 bases each). The CDR3 length is 17 residues. Germline values: CDR1 MGHRA, CDR2 YSYEKL. V lost 3 bases and J 0 bases, leaving 16 bases between the germline ends. CDR3 nucleotides: TGCGCCAGCAGCCAGTTGATGGGACCCCCTAGCACAGATACGCAGTATTTT. Amino acid sequence: CASSQLMGPPSTDTQYF.

The chain uses TRBV9 and TRBJ1-2; D is ambiguous. Germline V CDR1 and CDR2: SGDLS, YYNGEE. V was clipped by 4 bases and J by 2 bases, with 18 bases between them. The CDR3 is 16 residues long. DNA of the CDR3: TGTGCCAGCAGCTCTGTCCAGGTACAGAGAAACTATGGCTACACCTTC. This translates into CASSSVQVQRNYGYTF.

This sequence joins TRBV28 and TRBJ1-4; 11 bases are a match to TRBD1. The CDR3 runs to 16 residues. With 3 bases clipped from V and 8 bases from J, the junction kept 8 bases outside the gene matches. Germline assignment: CDR1 MDHEN and CDR2 SYDVKM. The CDR3 protein is CASSLLRDRGAEKLFF. CDR3 coding DNA: TGTGCCAGCAGTTTGCTCCGGGACAGGGGGGCGGAAAAACTGTTTTTT.

The chain carries TRBV5-1 and TRBJ1-2, with unresolved D. The V gene lost 8 bases and the J gene lost 4 bases, with 18 bases spanning the gap. The germline V gene encodes CDR1 SGHRS and CDR2 YFSETQ. This CDR3 region has 14 residues. CDR3 in DNA: TGCGCCAGATTCGGGCAGGAGCACTTCTATGGCTACACCTTC. Amino acids: CARFGQEHFYGYTF.

The J gene is TRBJ1-4, the V gene TRBV7-6; possible D gene TRBD1, 6 bases. The CDR3 is 15 residues long. V lost 5 bases and J lost 3, with 13 bases in between. Germline assignment: CDR1 SGHVS and CDR2 FNYEAQ. In DNA, the CDR3 is TGTGCCAGCAGCCCACAGGGACGGGCTAATGAAAAACTGTTTTTT. Translation: CASSPQGRANEKLFF.

V is TRBV5-1 and J is TRBJ2-7; D perhaps matches TRBD2 (6 bases). CDR1 and CDR2 (germline): SGHRS, YFSETQ. With 2 bases removed from V and 2 bases from J, the gap between germline ends came to 23 bases. The CDR3 runs to 18 residues. The CDR3 nucleotides are TGCGCCAGCAGCTTCAGTGGGGGGATGCGGCTAGCGACCTACGAGCAGTACTTC. Its translation is CASSFSGGMRLATYEQYF.

This clone has a handful of counts. The J gene is TRBJ1-1, the V gene TRBV5-1; perhaps TRBD1 as D (5 bases). The germline V gene encodes CDR1 SGHRS and CDR2 YFSETQ. The CDR3 is 14 amino acids. V was shortened by 3 bases and J by 1 base, with 10 bases between the two germline ends. CDR3 in amino acids: CASSSGHRNTEAFF. The CDR3 region has the DNA TGCGCCAGCAGCTCCGGACACAGGAACACTGAAGCTTTCTTT.

The chain uses TRBV9 and TRBJ2-5; D uncertain. The CDR3 is made up of 12 amino acids. The germline V gene encodes CDR1 SGDLS and CDR2 YYNGEE. V shed 4 bases and J shed 4 bases, with 8 bases lying between them. CDR3 region: CASSLSGETQYF. CDR3 in DNA: TGTGCCAGCAGCCTATCGGGAGAGACCCAGTACTTC.

The chain carries TRBV11-2 and TRBJ2-7; 8 nucleotides agree with TRBD2. Trimming removed 4 bases from V and 3 bases from J; junction bases left unmatched: 5. In germline, CDR1 is SGHAT, CDR2 FQNNGV. The CDR3 is made up of 14 amino acids. CDR3 DNA sequence: TGTGCCAGCAGCTCACTAGCGGTCTTCTACGAGCAGTACTTC. Amino acids: CASSSLAVFYEQYF.

This chain joins TRBV7-9 and TRBJ1-2; unclear D gene. The length of the CDR3 is 14 residues. CDR1 and CDR2 from the germline V gene are SEHNR and FQNEAQ (reference sequence). Deletions cut 4 bases from V and 3 bases from J, with 12 bases between. The CDR3 DNA reads as TGTGCCAGCAGCTCCACGTTCATGGACTATGGCTACACCTTC. Amino acid sequence: CASSSTFMDYGYTF.

V usage is TRBV10-3 and J usage is TRBJ1-1; TRBD1 matches 7 bases. V dropped 6 bases and J dropped 1; count of bases not matched to a gene: 5. There are 14 residues in the CDR3. Germline assignment: CDR1 ENHRY and CDR2 SYGVKD. CDR3 sequence (DNA): TGTGCCATCAGACCCGGACAGGAGAACACTGAAGCTTTCTTT. Its translation is CAIRPGQENTEAFF.

The V gene is TRBV9, the J gene TRBJ2-5, with 9 bases aligning to TRBD1. The CDR3 is made up of 18 amino acids. The V segment lost 3 bases and the J segment 0 bases; nucleotides outside the gene matches: 12. In germline, CDR1 is SGDLS, CDR2 YYNGEE. CDR3 residues: CASSGRNQQGANQETQYF. DNA for the CDR3: TGTGCCAGCAGCGGACGAAATCAACAGGGGGCCAACCAAGAGACCCAGTACTTC.

V usage is TRBV6-6 and J usage is TRBJ2-5, with 7 positions matching TRBD1. V dropped 6 bases and J dropped 5; count of bases not matched to a gene: 6. This CDR3 is built from 13 residues. Germline lookup yields CDR1 MNHNY and CDR2 SVGAGI (reference sequence). CDR3 coding DNA: TGTGCCAGCAGAACACAGGGGTACGAGACCCAGTACTTC. Residues: CASRTQGYETQYF.

In its sample, this clone was seen once. This chain connects TRBV2 to TRBJ2-1; D perhaps matches TRBD2 (6 bases). Germline-derived CDR1 and CDR2 are SNHLY and FYNNEI. Trimming removed 9 bases from V and 10 bases from J, with 13 bases in between. CDR3 length: 11 amino acids. The CDR3 protein is CASLAIGEQFF. CDR3 DNA sequence: TGTGCCAGTCTAGCGATAGGCGAGCAGTTCTTC.

The chain recombines TRBV6-5 with TRBJ1-2; possibly TRBD1 for D (6 bases). This CDR3 is built from 14 residues. Trimming took off 6 bases at V and 5 bases at J, with 16 bases between the two ends. Looked up from germline, CDR1 is MNHEY and CDR2 is SVGAGI. CDR3 in DNA: TGTGCCAGCAGCGACGGGGGGGCGGGGTATGGCTACACCTTC. Amino acids: CASSDGGAGYGYTF.

The rearrangement joins TRBV28 to TRBJ2-2, with 7 nucleotides matching TRBD2. The germline CDR1 and CDR2 sequences are MDHEN and SYDVKM. The CDR3 loop spans 15 amino acids. V shed 2 bases and J 5 bases; nucleotides not matched to a gene: 5. The CDR3 loop is CASSLPLARTGELFF. The CDR3 DNA reads as TGTGCCAGCAGTTTACCACTAGCGAGGACCGGGGAGCTGTTTTTT.

With respect to this clone: Its ends do not fully match the called genes, so a read error is possible. In nucleotides, the CDR3 is TGTGCCAGCAGTTACCCGACGGACTATTTT. As protein: CASSYPTDYF. The J gene is TRBJ1-5, the V gene TRBV6-1; no definite D call. The CDR3 consists of 10 residues. Germline assignment: CDR1 MNHNS and CDR2 SASEGT.

With respect to this clone: Other DNA sequences within the sample encode an identical CDR3. The genes are TRBV18 and TRBJ1-1; D is ambiguous. Per germline, CDR1 KGHSH and CDR2 LQKENI. Deletions cut 3 bases from V and 1 base from J, with 6 bases between. The CDR3 is 13 residues long. The CDR3 bases are TGTGCCAGCTCACCTACAGAGAACACTGAAGCTTTCTTT. It codes for CASSPTENTEAFF.

The chain couples TRBV28 to TRBJ1-1; tentative D call: TRBD1 (6 bases). The germline CDR1 and CDR2 sequences are MDHEN and SYDVKM. The CDR3 spans 19 residues. The V end lost 3 bases, the J end lost 5 bases, and 28 bases lay between the germline ends. CDR3 nucleotides: TGTGCCAGCAGTTTCCCTCTTGTCGTTGGGACACTCCCCGGGACTGAAGCTTTCTTT. Translation gives CASSFPLVVGTLPGTEAFF. Filled out from reference TRBV28 and TRBJ1-1, the complete variable domain reads DVKVTQSSRYLVKRTGEKVFLECVQDMDHENMFWYRQDPGLGLRLIYFSYDVKMKEKGDIPEGYSVSREKKERFSLILESASTNQTSMYLCASSFPLVVGTLPGTEAFFGQGTRLTVV.

A remark on this clone: The sample contains more than one DNA sequence encoding this CDR3. The rearrangement links TRBV5-1 to TRBJ2-7; D could derive from TRBD1 or TRBD2 (5 bases each). Per germline, CDR1 SGHRS and CDR2 YFSETQ. The CDR3 has 13 residues. The germline V and J ends were trimmed by 0 bases and 6 bases, with 10 bases remaining between them. As DNA, the CDR3 is TGCGCCAGCAGCTTGGTCCCAGGGAGCGAGCAGTACTTC. Amino acids: CASSLVPGSEQYF.

The chain has TRBV27 and TRBJ2-7; no definite D call. V was cut by 8 bases and J by 1 base, with 12 bases left in between. CDR3 length equals 13 residues. The germline gives CDR1 MNHEY, CDR2 SMNVEV (reference sequence). For the CDR3, the DNA is TGTGCCAGCCACCGAGGTGGGTCCTACGAGCAGTACTTC. This encodes CASHRGGSYEQYF.

J is TRBJ1-1 and V is TRBV6-5; no clear D gene. CDR3 length: 14 amino acids. V was pared by 6 bases and J by 5 bases, with 16 bases between. Germline V gene data show CDR1 as MNHEY and CDR2 as SVGAGI. The CDR3, as DNA: TGTGCCAGCAGCGCCAGACGGTCGATAACTGAAGCTTTCTTT. Protein: CASSARRSITEAFF.

The CDR3 loop is CATEDRRTYEQYF. The CDR3 coding sequence is TGTGCCACCGAGGACCGAAGGACCTACGAGCAGTACTTC. V is TRBV6-1 and J is TRBJ2-7; D is unclear. Germline assignment: CDR1 MNHNS and CDR2 SASEGT. Trimming took off 10 bases at V and 2 bases at J, with 15 bases between the two ends. This CDR3 has 13 amino acids.

Points on this clone: Distinct nucleotide sequences in the sample also encode this CDR3. The chain combines TRBV28 with TRBJ1-4, with 9 nucleotides matching TRBD1. Germline lookup yields CDR1 MDHEN and CDR2 SYDVKM. Germline trimming cut 1 base from V and 7 bases from J; bases unmatched to any gene: 4. This CDR3 has 15 residues. This CDR3 is CASSLLGTGSEKLFF. The CDR3 region has the DNA TGTGCCAGCAGTTTATTAGGGACAGGGTCTGAAAAACTGTTTTTT.

This clone came up once. The chain links TRBV5-1 to TRBJ2-7, with D perhaps TRBD1 (5 bases). The V end lost 6 bases, the J end lost 0 bases, and 13 bases lay between the germline ends. This CDR3 is built from 14 residues. Per germline, CDR1 SGHRS and CDR2 YFSETQ. In DNA, the CDR3 is TGCGCCAGCAAAAGGACACCGAACTCCTACGAGCAGTACTTC. This translates into CASKRTPNSYEQYF.

This chain joins TRBV2 and TRBJ1-4, with TRBD1 matching 8 bases. The CDR3 covers 15 residues. The germline V gene has CDR1 SNHLY and CDR2 FYNNEI. Unmatched junction bases numbered 4, after V lost 2 bases and J lost 5 bases. The CDR3 spells CASSENRQGNEKLFF. The CDR3 DNA is TGTGCCAGCAGTGAAAACAGACAGGGGAATGAAAAACTGTTTTTT.

The J gene is TRBJ1-4, the V gene TRBV4-1, with a possible D match to TRBD1 (5 bases). V shed 3 bases and J shed 2 bases, with 16 bases lying between them. From germline, CDR1 is MGHRA and CDR2 YSYEKL. CDR3 length equals 17 residues. CDR3 coding DNA: TGCGCCAGCAGCCAGCGAGGTCCAGGGACCACTAATGAAAAACTGTTTTTT. Encoded protein: CASSQRGPGTTNEKLFF.